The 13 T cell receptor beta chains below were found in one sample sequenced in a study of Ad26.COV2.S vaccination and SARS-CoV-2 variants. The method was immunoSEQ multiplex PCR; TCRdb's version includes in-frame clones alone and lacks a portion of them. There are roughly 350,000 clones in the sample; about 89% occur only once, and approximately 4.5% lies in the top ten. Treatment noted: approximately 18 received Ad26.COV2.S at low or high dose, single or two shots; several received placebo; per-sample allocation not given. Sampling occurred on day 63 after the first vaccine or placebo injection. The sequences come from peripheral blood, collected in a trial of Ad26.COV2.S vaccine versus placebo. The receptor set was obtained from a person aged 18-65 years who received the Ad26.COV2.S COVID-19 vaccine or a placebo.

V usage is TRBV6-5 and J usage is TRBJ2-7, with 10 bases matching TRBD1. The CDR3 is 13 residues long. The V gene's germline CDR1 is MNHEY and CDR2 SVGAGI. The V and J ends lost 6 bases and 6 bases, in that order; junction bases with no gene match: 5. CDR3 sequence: CASSRDRGLEQYF. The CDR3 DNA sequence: TGTGCCAGCAGCCGGGACAGGGGCCTCGAGCAGTACTTC.

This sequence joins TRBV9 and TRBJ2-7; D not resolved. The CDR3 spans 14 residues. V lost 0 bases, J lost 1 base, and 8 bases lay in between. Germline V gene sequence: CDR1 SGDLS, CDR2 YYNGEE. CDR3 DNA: TGTGCCAGCAGCGTAGAAGGGAATTCCTACGAGCAGTACTTC. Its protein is CASSVEGNSYEQYF.

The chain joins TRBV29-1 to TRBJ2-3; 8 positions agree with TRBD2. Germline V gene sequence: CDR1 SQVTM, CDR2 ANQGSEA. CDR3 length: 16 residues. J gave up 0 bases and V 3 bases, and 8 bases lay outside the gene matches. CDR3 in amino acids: CSVDRVTSASTDTQYF. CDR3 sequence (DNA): TGCAGCGTTGATAGGGTGACTAGCGCAAGCACAGATACGCAGTATTTT.

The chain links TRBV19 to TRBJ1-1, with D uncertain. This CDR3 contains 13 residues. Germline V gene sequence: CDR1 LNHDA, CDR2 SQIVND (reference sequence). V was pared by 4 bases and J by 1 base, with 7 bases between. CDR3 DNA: TGTGCCAGTAGTACCTTAGGGAACACTGAAGCTTTCTTT. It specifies CASSTLGNTEAFF.

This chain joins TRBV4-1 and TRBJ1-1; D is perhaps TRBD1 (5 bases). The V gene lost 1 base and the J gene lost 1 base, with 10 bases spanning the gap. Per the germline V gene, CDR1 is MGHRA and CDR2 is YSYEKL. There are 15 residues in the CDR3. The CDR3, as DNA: TGCGCCAGCAGCCAAGCAACAGGAGGGAACACTGAAGCTTTCTTT. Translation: CASSQATGGNTEAFF.

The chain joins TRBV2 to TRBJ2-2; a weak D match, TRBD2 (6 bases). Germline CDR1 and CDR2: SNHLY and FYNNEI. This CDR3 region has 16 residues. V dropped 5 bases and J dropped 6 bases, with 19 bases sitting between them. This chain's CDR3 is CASSPSGLFRPGELFF. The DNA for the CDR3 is TGTGCCAGCAGTCCTTCTGGACTATTCCGACCCGGGGAGCTGTTTTTT. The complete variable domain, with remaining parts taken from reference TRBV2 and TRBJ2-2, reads EPEVTQTPSHQVTQMGQEVILRCVPISNHLYFYWYRQILGQKVEFLVSFYNNEISEKSEIFDDQFSVERPDGSNFTLKIRSTKLEDSAMYFCASSPSGLFRPGELFFGEGSRLTVL.

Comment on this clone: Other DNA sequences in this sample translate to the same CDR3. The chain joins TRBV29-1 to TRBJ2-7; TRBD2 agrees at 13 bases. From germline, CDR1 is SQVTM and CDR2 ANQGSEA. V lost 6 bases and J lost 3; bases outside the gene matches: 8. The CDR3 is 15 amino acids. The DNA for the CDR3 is TGCAGCGTGGCCGATGGACTAGCGGGAGACTACGAGCAGTACTTC. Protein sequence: CSVADGLAGDYEQYF.

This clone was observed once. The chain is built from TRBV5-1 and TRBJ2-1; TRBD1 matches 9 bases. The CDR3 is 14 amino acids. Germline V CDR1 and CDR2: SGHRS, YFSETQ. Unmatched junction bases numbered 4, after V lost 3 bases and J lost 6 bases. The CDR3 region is CASSSGTGPNEQFF. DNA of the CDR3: TGCGCCAGCAGCTCCGGGACAGGGCCCAATGAGCAGTTCTTC. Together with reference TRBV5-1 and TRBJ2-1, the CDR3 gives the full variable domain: KAGVTQTPRYLIKTRGQQVTLSCSPISGHRSVSWYQQTPGQGLQFLFEYFSETQRNKGNFPGRFSGRQFSNSRSEMNVSTLELGDSALYLCASSSGTGPNEQFFGPGTRLTVL.

The CDR3 DNA reads as TGTGCCAGTAGGCACGACTTCGACCGCGGGGGCTACACCTTC. This codes for CASRHDFDRGGYTF. J is TRBJ1-2 and V is TRBV19; no definite D call. V was cut by 6 bases and J by 8 bases, with 19 bases left in between. Germline lookup yields CDR1 LNHDA and CDR2 SQIVND (reference sequence). The CDR3 is 14 residues long.

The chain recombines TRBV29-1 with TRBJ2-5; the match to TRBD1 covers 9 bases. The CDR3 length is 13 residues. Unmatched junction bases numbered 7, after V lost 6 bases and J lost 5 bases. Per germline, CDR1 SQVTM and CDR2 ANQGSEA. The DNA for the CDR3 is TGCAGCGTCCAGGGACAGGGTAGCGAGACCCAGTACTTC. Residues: CSVQGQGSETQYF.

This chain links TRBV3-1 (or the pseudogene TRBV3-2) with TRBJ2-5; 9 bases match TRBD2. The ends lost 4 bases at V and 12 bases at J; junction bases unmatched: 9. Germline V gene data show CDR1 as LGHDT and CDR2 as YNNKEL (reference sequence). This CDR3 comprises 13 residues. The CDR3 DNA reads TGTGCCAGCAGCCCAAGACCGTCTAGCGGGGAGTACTTC. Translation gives CASSPRPSSGEYF.

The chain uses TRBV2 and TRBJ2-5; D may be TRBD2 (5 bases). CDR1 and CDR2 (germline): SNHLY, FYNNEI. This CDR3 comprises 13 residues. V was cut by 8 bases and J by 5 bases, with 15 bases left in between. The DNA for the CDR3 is TGTGCCAGCGGTAAAGGCCAGCGGGAGACCCAGTACTTC. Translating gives CASGKGQRETQYF. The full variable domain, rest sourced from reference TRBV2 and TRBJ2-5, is EPEVTQTPSHQVTQMGQEVILRCVPISNHLYFYWYRQILGQKVEFLVSFYNNEISEKSEIFDDQFSVERPDGSNFTLKIRSTKLEDSAMYFCASGKGQRETQYFGPGTRLLVL.

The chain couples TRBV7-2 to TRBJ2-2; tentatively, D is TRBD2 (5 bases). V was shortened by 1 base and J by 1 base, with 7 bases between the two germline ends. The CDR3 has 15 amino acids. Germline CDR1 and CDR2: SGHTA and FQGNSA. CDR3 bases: TGTGCCAGCAGCTTAGTCGGAGGGAACACCGGGGAGCTGTTTTTT. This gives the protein CASSLVGGNTGELFF. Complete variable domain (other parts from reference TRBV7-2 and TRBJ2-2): GAGVSQSPSNKVTEKGKDVELRCDPISGHTALYWYRQSLGQGLEFLIYFQGNSAPDKSGLPSDRFSAERTGGSVSTLTIQRTQQEDSAVYLCASSLVGGNTGELFFGEGSRLTVL.